This T cell receptor (beta chain) comes out of a study of T cell responses to AZD1222 COVID-19 vaccine. Remarks on this clone: No antigen is known for it.

Method: immunoSEQ multiplex PCR; TCRdb's copy keeps in-frame clones and lacks some. Of approximately 88,000 clones in the sample, approximately 90% were seen once. The germline gives CDR1 MGHRA, CDR2 YSYEKL. Trimming shortened V by 0 bases and J by 3 bases, and 9 bases separated the two germline ends. This CDR3 is 15 amino acids long. Study-wide points: Repertoires were obtained only post-peak T cell response. Only 5 or 6 AZD1222 recipients were seropositive at baseline.

The chain has TRBV4-1 and TRBJ2-1, with D uncertain. The TCR sequence derives from an adult who received the AZD1222 COVID-19 vaccine. The material sequenced was peripheral blood, taken 28 days after the second AZD1222 dose. CDR3 sequence: CASSQERSYYNEQFF. DNA for the CDR3: TGCGCCAGCAGCCAAGAACGGTCCTACTACAATGAGCAGTTCTTC.